The 31 T cell receptor beta chains below all came from one sample that was sequenced in a study of T cells in localized non-small cell lung cancer (TCRdb year 2020). Libraries were made using the immunoSEQ multiplex PCR assay. The clones in this table, taken by TCRdb from immuneACCESS, are in-frame only. Not every clone is retained; where verified, under half of the shortfall comes from an unresolved V gene, and the cause of the rest is unknown. This sample holds approximately 10,000 clones; 85% to 90% were observed only once. The ten top clones hold 2% to 2.5% of the sample. The input for sequencing was peripheral blood, taken before any cancer treatment. The receptors originated from a female donor at least 60 years old with stage II squamous cell lung carcinoma.

The chain joins TRBV2 to TRBJ2-1; 7 positions agree with TRBD2. Trimming cost V 8 bases and J 6 bases; bases outside gene matches: 4. This CDR3 region has 12 residues. In germline, CDR1 is SNHLY, CDR2 FYNNEI. The CDR3 here is CASQAGPNEQFF. DNA of the CDR3: TGTGCCAGCCAAGCGGGGCCCAATGAGCAGTTCTTC.

V and J are TRBV19 and TRBJ1-1; 8 bases are a match to TRBD1. This CDR3 spans 15 amino acids. V was pared by 5 bases and J by 4 bases, with 9 bases of the junction left unmatched. Germline V gives CDR1 LNHDA, CDR2 SQIVND (reference sequence). DNA for the CDR3: TGTGCCAGTAGTTCCCGGAACAGGGGGAGCACTGAAGCTTTCTTT. This gives the protein CASSSRNRGSTEAFF.

The V gene is TRBV15, the J gene TRBJ1-5; tentatively, D is TRBD1 (5 bases). Germline V gives CDR1 LNHNV, CDR2 YYDKDF (reference sequence). V was shortened by 1 base and J by 6 bases, with 13 bases between the two germline ends. This CDR3 has 15 residues. CDR3 amino acids: CATSRAVTGVQPQHF. The CDR3 nucleotides read TGTGCCACCAGCAGAGCCGTCACGGGGGTTCAGCCCCAGCATTTT.

The chain employs TRBV25-1 and TRBJ2-5, with 7 bases fitting TRBD1. The junction had 3 bases not matched to a gene; V was cut back by 2 bases and J by 0 bases. The length of the CDR3 is 15 residues. The germline CDR1 and CDR2 sequences are MGHDK and SYGVNS. The CDR3 coding sequence is TGTGCCAGCAGTGAAAGACAGGGAGACCAAGAGACCCAGTACTTC. It encodes CASSERQGDQETQYF.

This clone has only one observation. The chain employs TRBV6-5 and TRBJ1-2; 9 bases match TRBD1. Germline V gene data show CDR1 as MNHEY and CDR2 as SVGAGI. V lost 6 bases to trimming and J lost 7 bases; unmatched junction nucleotides: 6. The CDR3 has 13 amino acids. CDR3 nucleotide sequence: TGTGCCAGCAGGAGGGACAGGGAAAGTGGCTACACCTTC. This sequence encodes CASRRDRESGYTF.

V usage is TRBV10-1 and J usage is TRBJ2-3, with D possibly TRBD1 on 5 matching bases. With 0 bases removed from V and 0 bases from J, the gap between germline ends came to 13 bases. The CDR3 has 17 residues. Germline CDR1 and CDR2: WNHNN and SYGVQD (reference sequence). This CDR3 reads CASSESGLTSSTDTQYF. CDR3 nucleotides: TGCGCCAGCAGTGAGTCGGGGCTTACCTCTAGCACAGATACGCAGTATTTT.

This rearrangement joins TRBV2 to TRBJ2-7, with no clear D. CDR1 is SNHLY and CDR2 is FYNNEI in the germline V gene. This CDR3 has 13 amino acids. The ends were cut back, 5 bases at V and 2 bases at J, with 10 bases in the middle. The CDR3 protein is CASSLQNPYEQYV. CDR3 nucleotide sequence: TGTGCCAGCAGTCTACAGAACCCCTACGAGCAGTACGTC.

The count of this clone is one. The chain employs TRBV5-4 and TRBJ2-2; D ambiguous. Per germline, CDR1 SGHNT and CDR2 YYREEE (reference sequence). Trimming took off 0 bases at V and 5 bases at J, with 14 bases between the two ends. The CDR3 covers 16 residues. In DNA, the CDR3 is TGTGCCAGCAGCTTGGCCGTAGGAAGTGAAACCGGGGAGCTGTTTTTT. It is translated as CASSLAVGSETGELFF.

This chain links TRBV5-1 with TRBJ2-1; D is unresolved. CDR1 SGHRS and CDR2 YFSETQ come from the germline V gene. The CDR3 is 16 amino acids. Trimming took 1 base from V and 0 from J, leaving 11 bases between them. The CDR3 DNA reads as TGCGCCAGCAGCTTGTTGCCCAACAGCTCCTACAATGAGCAGTTCTTC. This gives the protein CASSLLPNSSYNEQFF.

The chain uses TRBV10-2 and TRBJ2-7; 11 bases agree with TRBD1. This CDR3 is 13 amino acids long. Per germline, CDR1 WSHSY and CDR2 SAAADI. The J segment lost 3 bases and the V segment lost 8 bases, leaving 3 bases of the junction unmatched. CDR3 sequence (DNA): TGCGCCAGCGGGGGACAGGGGGTCTACGAGCAGTACTTC. Translating gives CASGGQGVYEQYF.

V is TRBV7-9 and J is TRBJ1-2, with TRBD1 matching over 9 bases. J was trimmed by 6 bases and V by 2 bases; bases with no gene match: 4. CDR3 length: 14 residues. Germline V gene data show CDR1 as SEHNR and CDR2 as FQNEAQ (reference sequence). CDR3 loop: CASSLTDRGDGYTF. The CDR3 DNA is TGTGCCAGCAGCTTAACGGACAGGGGTGATGGCTACACCTTC.

V gene TRBV6-5 combines with J gene TRBJ2-1; the D is unclear. Germline lookup yields CDR1 MNHEY and CDR2 SVGAGI. The CDR3 has 12 residues. V was trimmed by 3 bases and J by 7 bases, leaving 7 bases between them. The CDR3 loop reads CASSYNENEQFF. The CDR3 nucleotides read TGTGCCAGCAGTTATAACGAAAATGAGCAGTTCTTC.

The V and J genes are TRBV5-1 and TRBJ2-3, with D maybe TRBD1 (6 bases). The CDR3 has 13 amino acids. Germline V gene sequence: CDR1 SGHRS, CDR2 YFSETQ. Trimming shortened V by 9 bases and J by 2 bases, and 13 bases separated the two germline ends. CDR3 in amino acids: CATGPGDTDTQYF. In nucleotides, the CDR3 is TGCGCCACCGGACCAGGGGACACAGATACGCAGTATTTT.

The chain joins TRBV4-1 to TRBJ1-1; the D gene is possibly TRBD1 (6 bases). The V end lost 3 bases, the J end lost 9 bases, and 14 bases lay between the germline ends. CDR1 is MGHRA, CDR2 YSYEKL, per germline. There are 13 residues in the CDR3. CDR3: CASSQAGQPKAFF. The CDR3 DNA reads as TGCGCCAGCAGCCAGGCTGGACAGCCAAAAGCTTTCTTT.

The chain has TRBV25-1 and TRBJ2-2; 11 bases are a match to TRBD2. V was pared by 3 bases and J by 6 bases, with 9 bases of the junction left unmatched. The CDR3 runs to 17 residues. The germline gives CDR1 MGHDK, CDR2 SYGVNS. The CDR3 bases are TGTGCCAGCAGTGAGGGAATAGCGGGAGGGCCGGCCGGGGAGCTGTTTTTT. Translating it yields CASSEGIAGGPAGELFF.

There are a few counts of this clone. This chain uses TRBV5-6 with TRBJ2-3; maybe TRBD2 (7 bases). CDR3 length equals 15 residues. The V end was cut by 0 bases, the J end by 2 bases, with 10 bases between. Germline V gene sequence: CDR1 SGHDT, CDR2 YYEEEE. This CDR3 reads CASSLVGGLTDTQYF. CDR3 bases: TGTGCCAGCAGCTTGGTCGGGGGGCTCACAGATACGCAGTATTTT.

The V and J genes are TRBV6-1 and TRBJ1-4; D is possibly TRBD1 (6 bases). Germline V lookup: CDR1 MNHNS, CDR2 SASEGT. This CDR3 has 15 amino acids. V was pared by 6 bases and J by 2 bases, with 13 bases between. CDR3 coding DNA: TGTGCCAGCAGCGTACAGGGATCCACTAATGAAAAACTGTTTTTT. Protein: CASSVQGSTNEKLFF.

The chain combines TRBV11-2 with TRBJ1-2, with 7 bases that match TRBD1. The V gene's germline CDR1 is SGHAT and CDR2 FQNNGV. V trimming: 0 bases; J trimming: 10 bases; junction bases outside the gene matches: 5. The CDR3 is 13 amino acids. The CDR3 DNA reads TGTGCCAGCAGCTTAGAAAGGGACAGAAACTACACCTTC. Amino acids: CASSLERDRNYTF.

The chain is built from TRBV6-6 and TRBJ2-5; D is tentatively TRBD1 or TRBD2 (6 bases each). CDR1 and CDR2 from the germline V gene are MNHNY and SVGAGI (reference sequence). Trimming removed 7 bases at V and 9 bases at J, with 18 bases between. This CDR3 comprises 13 residues. CDR3 nucleotide sequence: TGTGCCAGCATCGATGGAGGGGGTAGGGCCCAGTACTTC. This sequence encodes CASIDGGGRAQYF.

The chain couples TRBV7-8 to TRBJ2-7, with TRBD2 as a possible D gene (5 bases). Between the trimmed V and J ends, which lost 6 bases and 4 bases, there was a span of 22 bases. CDR1 is SGHVS, CDR2 FQNEAQ, per germline. CDR3 length: 16 amino acids. CDR3 nucleotides: TGTGCCAGCAGTCCCCCGGGGATCGTACTCCTATACGAGCAGTACGTC. Residues: CASSPPGIVLLYEQYV.

This chain connects TRBV28 to TRBJ1-6; 7 positions agree with TRBD1. With 7 bases clipped from V and 10 bases from J, the junction kept 7 bases outside the gene matches. This CDR3 has 13 residues. CDR1 and CDR2 from the germline V gene are MDHEN and SYDVKM. DNA of the CDR3: TGTGCCAGCACATCCGGGACAGACTCACCCCTCCACTTT. It translates to CASTSGTDSPLHF.

The V call is TRBV2, the J call TRBJ2-3; 9 bases agree with TRBD2. Germline trimming cut 8 bases from V and 6 bases from J; bases unmatched to any gene: 9. Per the germline V gene, CDR1 is SNHLY and CDR2 is FYNNEI. CDR3 length equals 14 residues. CDR3 in DNA: TGTGCCAGCGGGTGGACTAGCGAGGCGGATACGCAGTATTTT. Translating it yields CASGWTSEADTQYF.

The chain links TRBV28 to TRBJ1-4, with 7 bases matching TRBD1. Germline CDR1 is MDHEN and CDR2 is SYDVKM. Trimming removed 10 bases from V and 3 bases from J; junction bases left unmatched: 5. The CDR3 loop spans 13 amino acids. CDR3 DNA: TGTGCCACCGACAGGGCGGCTAATGAAAAACTGTTTTTT. This gives the protein CATDRAANEKLFF.

The chain has TRBV30 and TRBJ1-2, with TRBD1 matching 7 bases. CDR1 is GTSNPN and CDR2 is SVGIG in the germline V gene (reference sequence). The CDR3 sequence is 12 residues long. Trimming at V came to 8 bases and at J to 7 bases, leaving 10 bases not matched to a gene. In nucleotides, the CDR3 is TGTGCCGCCTCCAGGGGGGCGGTTGGCTACACCTTC. Protein sequence: CAASRGAVGYTF.

Written as DNA, the CDR3 is TGTGCCAGTAGTGAAACAGGGGGGGGCACTGAAGCTTTCTTT. Its protein is CASSETGGGTEAFF. J is TRBJ1-1 and V is TRBV19, with TRBD1 identical over 8 bases. V gave up 5 bases and J gave up 4 bases; unmatched junction bases: 6. Germline V CDR1 and CDR2: LNHDA, SQIVND (reference sequence). The CDR3 contains 14 residues. The whole variable domain, filled in from reference TRBV19 and TRBJ1-1, reads DGGITQSPKYLFRKEGQNVTLSCEQNLNHDAMYWYRQDPGQGLRLIYYSQIVNDFQKGDIAEGYSVSREKKESFPLTVTSAQKNPTAFYLCASSETGGGTEAFFGQGTRLTVV.

The chain uses TRBV14 and TRBJ2-1; D remains ambiguous. Per the germline V gene, CDR1 is SGHDN and CDR2 is FVKESK. V dropped 2 bases and J dropped 3 bases, with 14 bases sitting between them. The CDR3 totals 16 residues. CDR3 DNA sequence: TGTGCCAGCAGCCAAATGACACTCCCAGGCTACAATGAGCAGTTCTTC. Its translation: CASSQMTLPGYNEQFF.

The V and J genes are TRBV4-2 and TRBJ2-4; D is unresolved. The V end was cut by 0 bases, the J end by 6 bases, with 0 bases between. CDR1 and CDR2 (germline): LGHNA, YNFKEQ. CDR3 length: 11 residues. The CDR3 nucleotides read TGTGCCAGCAGCCAAGAAAACATTCAGTACTTC. Translation: CASSQENIQYF.

CDR3 sequence (DNA): TGCGCCAGCAGCTCATACAGGGGTCCCCAAGAGACCCAGTACTTC. Translating it yields CASSSYRGPQETQYF. The rearrangement uses TRBV5-1 and TRBJ2-5; 7 bases align to TRBD1. The CDR3 totals 15 residues. CDR1 SGHRS and CDR2 YFSETQ come from the germline V gene. V gave up 3 bases and J gave up 1 base; unmatched junction bases: 6.

A few counts support this clone. The chain uses TRBV5-6 and TRBJ2-7; no firm D call. The CDR3 consists of 13 residues. Germline V lookup: CDR1 SGHDT, CDR2 YYEEEE. V was pared by 1 base and J by 3 bases, with 8 bases between. The CDR3 spells CASSLNQLYEQYV. CDR3 DNA: TGTGCCAGCAGCTTGAATCAGCTCTACGAGCAGTACGTC.

The gene calls are TRBV2 and TRBJ2-2; 9 bases line up with TRBD2. J was trimmed by 6 bases and V by 6 bases; bases with no gene match: 8. This CDR3 has 15 amino acids. Germline lookup yields CDR1 SNHLY and CDR2 FYNNEI. Here the CDR3 reads CASSLAGGPAGELFF. The CDR3 nucleotides are TGTGCCAGCAGCCTGGCGGGGGGGCCCGCCGGGGAGCTGTTTTTT.

This chain links TRBV10-2 with TRBJ1-5; tentatively, D is TRBD1 (5 bases). CDR1 is WSHSY, CDR2 SAAADI, per germline. This CDR3 has 14 amino acids. With 6 bases removed from V and 5 bases from J, the gap between germline ends came to 14 bases. The CDR3 is CASSIAGGDQPQHF. The DNA for the CDR3 is TGCGCCAGCAGCATCGCTGGGGGGGATCAGCCCCAGCATTTT.